This TCR beta chain was captured in a study of PD-1 blockade in classical Hodgkin lymphoma. For the study at large: The study gave patients nivolumab 3 mg/kg intravenously every 2 weeks. Study results and limitations: Those achieving complete response showed baseline diversity like newly diagnosed patients. Significantly greater TCR diversity emerged by C4D1 in CD4+ cells but not CD8+ cells.

Following autologous stem cell transplantation, relapse occurred in every patient, and exposure to brentuximab vedotin varied. Comment on this clone: The target antigen is unknown.

Sequenced by immunoSEQ multiplex PCR; TCRdb stores in-frame clones only, minus some. The repertoire includes just over 60,000 clones, approximately 88% of them detected once, and 12% sits in the top ten. CDR1 MRHNA and CDR2 SNTAGT come from the germline V gene. CDR3 length equals 15 residues. The J segment lost 0 bases and the V segment lost 5 bases, leaving 6 bases of the junction unmatched. J is TRBJ1-1 and V is TRBV6-4; 7 positions match TRBD1. The source is a human donor with classical Hodgkin lymphoma. Material: peripheral blood mononuclear cells (PBMCs), obtained at baseline. DNA for the CDR3: TGTGCCAGCAGTCCCCACAGGGGCCTGAACACTGAAGCTTTCTTT. Protein: CASSPHRGLNTEAFF.